This T cell receptor (beta chain) was recovered during a study of beta chain features in type 1 diabetes. The V gene's germline CDR1 is SGHNT and CDR2 YYREEE (reference sequence). V lost 3 bases, J lost 2 bases, and 17 bases lay in between. CDR3 length: 16 amino acids. In this sample, this clone turned up a few times. Isolated RNA was reverse transcribed in full, so expressed TCRB transcripts were sequenced. Method: immunoSEQ multiplex PCR; TCRdb's copy keeps in-frame clones and lacks some. The table has under 400,000 clones, 10% to 15% seen once; the top ten hold around 0.02%. The sequenced material came from naive CD4+ T cells from blood. This rearrangement joins TRBV5-4 to TRBJ2-5; possible D gene TRBD2, 6 bases. The receptor's source is a man younger than 35 in good health. This CDR3 is CASSSRAGRVQETQYF. In nucleotides, the CDR3 is TGTGCCAGCAGCTCCAGGGCGGGACGGGTACAAGAGACCCAGTACTTC.